The clone carrying this T cell receptor beta chain came up a few times. Its antigen remains unknown. The sample is drawn from a study of cytomegalovirus exposure and HLA in healthy donors. For the study at large: Across some 400 genotyped donors, 81% landed in the Caucasian-associated ancestry cluster.

Trimming shortened V by 0 bases and J by 8 bases, and 8 bases separated the two germline ends. The CDR3 spans 12 residues. CDR1 SNHLY and CDR2 FYNNEI come from the germline V gene. The PCR had 60 Vbeta and 13 Jbeta primers. Only in-frame clones appear in the TCRdb table, and some are missing; sequencing was by immunoSEQ multiplex PCR. The table shows some 170,000 clones, with about 79% occurring only once. The study's findings and limits: The authors judged a highly shared variant cluster likely a sequencing artifact. A later analysis by the authors found several of the most significant clusters apparently linked to common viral pathogens. Accounts indicate the classifier identified cytomegalovirus status with strong specificity and sensitivity.

The source is a man in his forties or fifties in good health and CMV-seropositive. The chain couples TRBV2 to TRBJ2-7; D ambiguous. The material sequenced was PBMCs. For the CDR3, the DNA is TGTGCCAGCAGTGAAGCGGGCGCGAAGCAGTACTTC. Protein: CASSEAGAKQYF.